The 7 T cell receptor beta chains reported below all come from one sample, sequenced in a study of regulatory T cells in long-lasting Graves disease (dated by TCRdb to the early 2020s). Libraries were constructed by multiplex PCR. The instrument was an Illumina HiSeq 4000. To build TCR beta libraries, CDR3 regions were amplified by Arm-PCR using iRepertoire HTBI primers. TCRdb handled the public reads itself, with Q25 trimming in fastp and clone calling in MiXCR, and kept productive beta chains. Entries that share a CDR3 protein sequence are merged under the most common genes and DNA. This sample has 350,000 to 450,000 distinct CDR3 sequences in its table, and under 25% of those were observed once. The top ten clonotypes cover around 21% of the sample. The label giving this sample's time point can be read as: persistent/refractory GD, antithyroid drugs over 5 years with positive TRAb. For both TCR sequencing and RNA sequencing, RNA was extracted from PBMCs using TRIzol.

Sequences were derived from peripheral blood mononuclear cells (PBMCs), sampled when the disease was refractory, from a patient treated with antithyroid drugs. These receptors all stem from a female donor with Graves disease.

This clonotype was found many times. The V and J genes are TRBV30 and TRBJ1-2; no reliable D call. Trimming took 2 bases from V and 6 from J, leaving 10 bases between them. This CDR3 comprises 12 residues. CDR1 is GTSNPN, CDR2 SVGIG, per germline (reference sequence). CDR3 in amino acids: CAWSPVEDGYTF. For the CDR3, the DNA is TGTGCCTGGAGTCCAGTCGAAGATGGCTACACCTTC.

This clonotype was recorded once. This chain joins TRBV5-1 and TRBJ2-5; no firm D call. Germline CDR1 and CDR2: SGHRS and YFSETQ. The CDR3 is 14 residues long. Trimming pared 1 base from V and 2 bases from J, leaving 9 bases between. CDR3 protein: CASSLWPDQETQYF. DNA of the CDR3: TGCGCCAGCAGCTTGTGGCCGGATCAAGAGACCCAGTACTTC. The variable domain in full, with the rest retrieved from reference TRBV5-1 and TRBJ2-5, is KAGVTQTPRYLIKTRGQQVTLSCSPISGHRSVSWYQQTPGQGLQFLFEYFSETQRNKGNFPGRFSGRQFSNSRSEMNVSTLELGDSALYLCASSLWPDQETQYFGPGTRLLVL.

CDR3 loop: CASSLRGRVHGELFF. In DNA form, the CDR3 reads TGTGCCAGCAGTTTGAGGGGGCGCGTACACGGGGAGCTGTTTTTT. The chain employs TRBV28 and TRBJ2-2, with 7 bases lining up with TRBD1. CDR1 MDHEN and CDR2 SYDVKM come from the germline V gene. V gave up 3 bases and J gave up 7 bases; unmatched junction bases: 8. The CDR3 contains 15 residues.

The CDR3 reads CASGRGEGTYEQYF. DNA of the CDR3: TGTGCCAGCGGTAGGGGTGAGGGAACCTACGAGCAGTACTTC. The chain recombines TRBV2 with TRBJ2-7; D assignment may be TRBD1 or TRBD2 (5 bases each). Per germline, CDR1 SNHLY and CDR2 FYNNEI. The CDR3 totals 14 residues. V lost 8 bases to trimming and J lost 2 bases, with 16 bases between them.

The chain carries TRBV2 and TRBJ2-2; 7 bases line up with TRBD1. Germline trimming cut 8 bases from V and 11 bases from J; bases unmatched to any gene: 14. CDR1 and CDR2 (germline): SNHLY, FYNNEI. The CDR3 contains 14 residues. CDR3 protein: CASGIPQGNGELFF. The DNA of the CDR3 is TGTGCCAGCGGGATCCCACAGGGGAACGGAGAGCTGTTTTTT.

The chain couples TRBV20-1 to TRBJ2-2; 10 bases fit TRBD2. Per the germline V gene, CDR1 is DFQATT and CDR2 is SNEGSKA (reference sequence). Trimming at V came to 6 bases and at J to 6 bases, leaving 7 bases not matched to a gene. This CDR3 comprises 14 residues. The CDR3 DNA is TGCAGTGCCCTAGCGGGAGACGTCTCCGGGGAGCTGTTTTTT. It specifies CSALAGDVSGELFF.

The chain employs TRBV12-3 or TRBV12-4 and TRBJ2-4; weak D call: TRBD2 (5 bases). The CDR3 loop spans 14 amino acids. With 9 bases removed from V and 0 bases from J, the gap between germline ends came to 12 bases. As DNA, the CDR3 is TGTGCCAGTCGGCTCGGGATAGCCAAAAACATTCAGTACTTC. Its protein is CASRLGIAKNIQYF.